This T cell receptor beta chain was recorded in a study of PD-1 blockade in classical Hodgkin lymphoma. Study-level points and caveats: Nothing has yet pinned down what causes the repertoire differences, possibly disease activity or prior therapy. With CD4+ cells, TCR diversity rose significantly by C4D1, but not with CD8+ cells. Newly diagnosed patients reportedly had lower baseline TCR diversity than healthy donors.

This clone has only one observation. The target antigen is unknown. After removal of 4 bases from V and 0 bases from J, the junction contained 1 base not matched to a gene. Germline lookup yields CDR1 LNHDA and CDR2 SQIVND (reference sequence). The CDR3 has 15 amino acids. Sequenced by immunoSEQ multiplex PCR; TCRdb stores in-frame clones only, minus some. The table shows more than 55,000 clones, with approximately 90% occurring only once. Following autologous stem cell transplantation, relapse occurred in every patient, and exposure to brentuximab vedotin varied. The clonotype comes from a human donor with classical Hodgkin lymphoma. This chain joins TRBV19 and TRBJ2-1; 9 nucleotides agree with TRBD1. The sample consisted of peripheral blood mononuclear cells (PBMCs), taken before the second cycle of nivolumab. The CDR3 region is CASSKDRGSYNEQFF. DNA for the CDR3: TGTGCCAGTAGTAAGGACAGGGGCTCCTACAATGAGCAGTTCTTC. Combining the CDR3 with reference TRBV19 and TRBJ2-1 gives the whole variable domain DGGITQSPKYLFRKEGQNVTLSCEQNLNHDAMYWYRQDPGQGLRLIYYSQIVNDFQKGDIAEGYSVSREKKESFPLTVTSAQKNPTAFYLCASSKDRGSYNEQFFGPGTRLTVL.